A selection of T cell receptor beta chains follows, all from one sample in a study of T-cell memory formation after mild COVID-19. Each CDR3 protein gets one entry after TCRdb re-called the 5' RACE reads with MiXCR. The sample records a few hundred thousand distinct CDR3 sequences, approximately 24% being singletons. The sample comprised PBMCs or a T cell subset sorted from them (not recorded which). The receptor source for this set is an adult woman who had mild COVID-19 (a few samples of this study predate the infection). Cell type and time point are not known. Each CDR3 is given with its conserved first and last residue. The D gene is left open where the match is weak. Only some rows state a clone size, as once, few, many or a class for expanded clones.

d_call	j_call	clone_size	v_call	cdr3_nt	cdr3_aa
TRBD1	TRBJ1-2	few	TRBV9	TGTGCCAGCAGCGTAGTTGGACAGGGGGAAGTGTATGGCTACACCTTC	CASSVVGQGEVYGYTF
TRBD2	TRBJ2-1	few	TRBV7-6	TGTGCCAGCAGCTTAGCGACAGCGGGAGGGCCTGGGAATGAGCAGTTCTTC	CASSLATAGGPGNEQFF
-	TRBJ2-3	-	TRBV7-9	TGTGCCAGCAGCTCTAAGGTCTGGGGATCAACAGATACGCAGTATTTT	CASSSKVWGSTDTQYF
-	TRBJ1-3	once	TRBV5-5	TGTGCCAGCAGCTCCCGAGGCGGTACTGGAAACACCATATATTTT	CASSSRGGTGNTIYF
-	TRBJ2-4	-	TRBV2	TGTGCCAGCAGAGGACATTGGGCTACTGGGGCCAAAAACATTCAGTACTTC	CASRGHWATGAKNIQYF
TRBD2	TRBJ2-7	few	TRBV5-1	TGCGCCAGCAGCTACGCCGGGACTAGCGGGGGGACTACCTACGAGCAGTACTTC	CASSYAGTSGGTTYEQYF
TRBD1	TRBJ2-7	few	TRBV20-1	TGCAGTGCAAAGGACAGGATCTCCTACGAGCAGTACTTC	CSAKDRISYEQYF
TRBD2	TRBJ2-4	-	TRBV20-1	TGCAGTGCCCCTGGACTAGCGGGAGGGCCAGGCATTCAGTACTTC	CSAPGLAGGPGIQYF
TRBD1	TRBJ2-7	few	TRBV29-1	TGCAGCGTTGCTCACGGGACAGCCTCCTACGAGCAGTACTTC	CSVAHGTASYEQYF
TRBD1	TRBJ1-2	-	TRBV15	TGTGCCACCAGCTGGGGACAGCCCTCGGGCTACACCTTC	CATSWGQPSGYTF
-	TRBJ1-1	many	TRBV5-1	TGCGCCAGCAGCTTGGACGGGGCTTGGACTGAAGCTTTCTTT	CASSLDGAWTEAFF
-	TRBJ2-3	few	TRBV30	TGTGCCTGGAGTGCGGGGAACACAGATACGCAGTATTTT	CAWSAGNTDTQYF
TRBD1	TRBJ1-2	few	TRBV29-1	TGCAGCGTTGATTTGGGACAGGGCTTCCTCGGTGGCTACACCTTC	CSVDLGQGFLGGYTF
-	TRBJ2-3	-	TRBV7-2	TGTGCCAGCAGCTTAGAGGGGAGAGGGCCAGATACGCAGTATTTT	CASSLEGRGPDTQYF
-	TRBJ2-7	-	TRBV5-1	TGCGCCAGCAGCACAAACTCCGCCACCTACGAGCAGTACTTC	CASSTNSATYEQYF
-	TRBJ2-1	-	TRBV18	TGTGCCAGCTCACCAATCGCGGGAAATGAGCAGTTCTTC	CASSPIAGNEQFF
-	TRBJ1-1	few	TRBV30	TGTGCCTGGAGTGTGGCACCATCGAACACTGAAGCTTTCTTT	CAWSVAPSNTEAFF